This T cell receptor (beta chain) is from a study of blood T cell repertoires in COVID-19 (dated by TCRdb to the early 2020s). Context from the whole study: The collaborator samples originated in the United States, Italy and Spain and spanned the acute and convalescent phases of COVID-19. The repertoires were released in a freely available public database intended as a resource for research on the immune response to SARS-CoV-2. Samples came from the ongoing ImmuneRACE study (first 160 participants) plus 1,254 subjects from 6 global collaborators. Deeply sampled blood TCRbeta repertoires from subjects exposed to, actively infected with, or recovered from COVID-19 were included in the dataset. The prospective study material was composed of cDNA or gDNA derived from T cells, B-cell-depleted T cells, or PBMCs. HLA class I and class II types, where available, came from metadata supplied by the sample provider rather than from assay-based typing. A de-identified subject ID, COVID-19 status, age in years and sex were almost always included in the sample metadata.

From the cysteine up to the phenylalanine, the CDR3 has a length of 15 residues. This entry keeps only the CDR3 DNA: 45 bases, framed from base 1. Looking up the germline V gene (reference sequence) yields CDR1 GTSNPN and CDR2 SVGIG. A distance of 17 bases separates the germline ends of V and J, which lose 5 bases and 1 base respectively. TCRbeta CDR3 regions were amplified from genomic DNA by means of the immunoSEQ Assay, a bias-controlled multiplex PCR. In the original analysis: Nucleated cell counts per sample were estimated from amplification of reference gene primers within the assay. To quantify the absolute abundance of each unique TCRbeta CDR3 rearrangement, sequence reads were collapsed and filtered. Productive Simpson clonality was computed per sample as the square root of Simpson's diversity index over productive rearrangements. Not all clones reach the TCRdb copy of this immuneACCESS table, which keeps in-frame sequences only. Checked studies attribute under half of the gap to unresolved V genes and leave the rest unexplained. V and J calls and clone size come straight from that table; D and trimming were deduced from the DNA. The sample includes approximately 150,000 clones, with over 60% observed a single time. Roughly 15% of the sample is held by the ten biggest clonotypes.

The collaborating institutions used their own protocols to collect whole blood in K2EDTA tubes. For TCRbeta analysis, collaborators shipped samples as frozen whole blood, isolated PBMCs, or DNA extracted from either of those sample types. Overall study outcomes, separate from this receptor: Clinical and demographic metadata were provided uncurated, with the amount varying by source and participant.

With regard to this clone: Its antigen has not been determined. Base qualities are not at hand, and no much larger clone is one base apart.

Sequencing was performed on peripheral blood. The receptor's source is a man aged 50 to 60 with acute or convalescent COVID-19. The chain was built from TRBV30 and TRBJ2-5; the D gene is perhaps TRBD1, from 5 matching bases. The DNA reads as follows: TGTGCCTGGGGGATACCAGGGTCCTTCCAAGAGACCCAGTACTTC. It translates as CAWGIPGSFQETQYF.